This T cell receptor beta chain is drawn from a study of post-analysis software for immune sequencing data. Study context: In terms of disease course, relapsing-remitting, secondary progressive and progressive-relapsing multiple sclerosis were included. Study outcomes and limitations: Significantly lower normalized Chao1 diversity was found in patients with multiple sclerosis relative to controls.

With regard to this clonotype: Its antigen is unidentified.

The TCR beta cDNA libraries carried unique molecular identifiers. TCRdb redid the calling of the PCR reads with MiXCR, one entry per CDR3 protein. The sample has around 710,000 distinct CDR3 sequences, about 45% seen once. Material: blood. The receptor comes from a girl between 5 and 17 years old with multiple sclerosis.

CDR3 residues: CASSLTESAPEAFF. The DNA for the CDR3 is TGTGCCAGCAGCTTAACGGAATCAGCCCCTGAAGCTTTCTTT. This sequence joins TRBV7-3 and TRBJ1-1, with unresolved D. The V end was cut by 0 bases, the J end by 6 bases, with 11 bases between. Germline CDR1 and CDR2: SGHTA and FQGTGA. This CDR3 comprises 14 residues. Combining the CDR3 with reference TRBV7-3 and TRBJ1-1 gives the whole variable domain GAGVSQTPSNKVTEKGKYVELRCDPISGHTALYWYRQSLGQGPEFLIYFQGTGAADDSGLPNDRFFAVRPEGSVSTLKIQRTERGDSAVYLCASSLTESAPEAFFGQGTRLTVV.